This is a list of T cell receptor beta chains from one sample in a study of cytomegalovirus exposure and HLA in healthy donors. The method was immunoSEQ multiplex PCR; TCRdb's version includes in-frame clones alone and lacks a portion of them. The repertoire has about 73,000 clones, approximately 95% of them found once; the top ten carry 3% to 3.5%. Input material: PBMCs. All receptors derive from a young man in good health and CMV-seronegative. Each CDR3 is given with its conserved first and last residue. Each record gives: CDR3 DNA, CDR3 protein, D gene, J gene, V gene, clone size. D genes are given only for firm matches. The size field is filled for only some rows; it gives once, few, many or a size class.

CDR3nt: TGTGCCAGCCAGAACCCCATGTCGACTGGCGAGCAGTTCTTC
CDR3aa: CASQNPMSTGEQFF
d_gene: NA
j_gene: TRBJ2-1
v_gene: TRBV2
abundance: NA

CDR3nt: TGTGCCAGCTCACCAGGGGACAGGGACGAAAAACTGTTTTTT
CDR3aa: CASSPGDRDEKLFF
d_gene: TRBD1
j_gene: TRBJ1-4
v_gene: TRBV18
abundance: once

CDR3nt: TGTGCCTGGGTAGGGGACAGGGGATCACCCCTCCACTTT
CDR3aa: CAWVGDRGSPLHF
d_gene: TRBD1
j_gene: TRBJ1-6
v_gene: TRBV30
abundance: NA

CDR3nt: TGTGCCAGCTCATCGGACACCCCCTACGAGCAGTACTTC
CDR3aa: CASSSDTPYEQYF
d_gene: NA
j_gene: TRBJ2-7
v_gene: TRBV18
abundance: NA

CDR3nt: TGCGCCAGCGGAGGGCTTTTCGGAGGGGACTATGGCTACACCTTC
CDR3aa: CASGGLFGGDYGYTF
d_gene: NA
j_gene: TRBJ1-2
v_gene: TRBV10-2
abundance: NA

CDR3nt: TGCGCCAGCAGCCAAGGGGCTAGCGGCACAGATACGCAGTATTTT
CDR3aa: CASSQGASGTDTQYF
d_gene: NA
j_gene: TRBJ2-3
v_gene: TRBV4-3
abundance: NA

CDR3nt: TGTGCCAGCAGTTACTCGGACAGGGAGGGGTATGGCTACACCTTC
CDR3aa: CASSYSDREGYGYTF
d_gene: TRBD1
j_gene: TRBJ1-2
v_gene: TRBV6-5
abundance: NA

CDR3nt: TGTGCCAGCAGCAAAGTCCCGTTCCGGGACAGGGACAACTATGGCTACACCTTC
CDR3aa: CASSKVPFRDRDNYGYTF
d_gene: NA
j_gene: TRBJ1-2
v_gene: TRBV21-1
abundance: NA

CDR3nt: TGCAGCGTTGTAATGCGGCTAGCGGGGGAATGGTTCTTC
CDR3aa: CSVVMRLAGEWFF
d_gene: TRBD2
j_gene: TRBJ2-1
v_gene: TRBV29-1
abundance: NA

CDR3nt: TGTGCCAGCAGTCCCAGTCGGGGTAGGGATGGCTACACCTTC
CDR3aa: CASSPSRGRDGYTF
d_gene: NA
j_gene: TRBJ1-2
v_gene: TRBV7-2
abundance: NA

CDR3nt: TGCAGCGAGCGGGACGTTGTTAGACAGGATGAGCAGTTCTTC
CDR3aa: CSERDVVRQDEQFF
d_gene: NA
j_gene: TRBJ2-1
v_gene: TRBV29-1
abundance: NA

CDR3nt: TGTGCCTGGAGTGTACGAGACAGGCAAGCTTTCTTT
CDR3aa: CAWSVRDRQAFF
d_gene: NA
j_gene: TRBJ1-1
v_gene: TRBV30
abundance: NA

CDR3nt: TGTGCCAGCAGACCCAGCTCTGGGGCCAACGTCCTGACTTTC
CDR3aa: CASRPSSGANVLTF
d_gene: NA
j_gene: TRBJ2-6
v_gene: TRBV9
abundance: NA

CDR3nt: TGCGCCAGCAGCTTGGTCGGTACTCCTGGGGCCAACGTCCTGACTTTC
CDR3aa: CASSLVGTPGANVLTF
d_gene: NA
j_gene: TRBJ2-6
v_gene: TRBV5-1
abundance: once

CDR3nt: TGTGCCAGCTCTCATGAGGGCCCAGGTGCTAACTATGGCTACACCTTC
CDR3aa: CASSHEGPGANYGYTF
d_gene: NA
j_gene: TRBJ1-2
v_gene: TRBV18
abundance: NA

CDR3nt: TGTGCCAGCAGCCAAGCGCCCAGCAGCGATTCGAACACTGAAGCTTTCTTT
CDR3aa: CASSQAPSSDSNTEAFF
d_gene: NA
j_gene: TRBJ1-1
v_gene: TRBV4-2
abundance: once

CDR3nt: TGCGCCAGCAGCCCGGAGGAGGGGTACAATGAGCAGTTCTTC
CDR3aa: CASSPEEGYNEQFF
d_gene: NA
j_gene: TRBJ2-1
v_gene: TRBV5-1
abundance: NA

CDR3nt: TGTGCCAGCACCCCTAGTCGAGAGACCCAGTACTTC
CDR3aa: CASTPSRETQYF
d_gene: NA
j_gene: TRBJ2-5
v_gene: TRBV2
abundance: NA

CDR3nt: TGCGCCAGCAGCCAAGTAGATTACAGGGGCCAATTAATGAGGGCTAATGAAAAACTGTTTTTT
CDR3aa: CASSQVDYRGQLMRANEKLFF
d_gene: TRBD1
j_gene: TRBJ1-4
v_gene: TRBV4-3
abundance: NA

CDR3nt: TGTGCCTGCAAGGAGACCGACCTGGCTGGAAACACCATATATTTT
CDR3aa: CACKETDLAGNTIYF
d_gene: NA
j_gene: TRBJ1-3
v_gene: TRBV30
abundance: once

CDR3nt: TGTGCCAGCAGCTATACAGGGGCGGGTCAGCCCCAGCATTTT
CDR3aa: CASSYTGAGQPQHF
d_gene: TRBD1
j_gene: TRBJ1-5
v_gene: TRBV9
abundance: NA

CDR3nt: TGCAGCGTTGCGCCCGGGACAAAGAACACTGAAGCTTTCTTT
CDR3aa: CSVAPGTKNTEAFF
d_gene: NA
j_gene: TRBJ1-1
v_gene: TRBV29-1
abundance: NA

CDR3nt: TGTGCCAGCAGCCAAGGGGATAACGGGAAAGAGACCCAGTACTTC
CDR3aa: CASSQGDNGKETQYF
d_gene: NA
j_gene: TRBJ2-5
v_gene: TRBV4-2
abundance: NA

CDR3nt: TGTGCCAGCAGTTTACAGGGCCTCAACACTGAAGCTTTCTTT
CDR3aa: CASSLQGLNTEAFF
d_gene: NA
j_gene: TRBJ1-1
v_gene: TRBV27
abundance: NA

CDR3nt: TGTGCCAGCAGACGGCAGACAGGGGTTTTTCACGAGCAGTACTTC
CDR3aa: CASRRQTGVFHEQYF
d_gene: TRBD1
j_gene: TRBJ2-7
v_gene: TRBV5-5
abundance: NA

CDR3nt: TGTGCCAGTAGTTACAGGGGTGGCACTGAAGCTTTCTTT
CDR3aa: CASSYRGGTEAFF
d_gene: TRBD1
j_gene: TRBJ1-1
v_gene: TRBV19
abundance: NA

CDR3nt: TGCGCCAGCAGCTTGGTTATGGGACAACGTGAAGCTTTCTTT
CDR3aa: CASSLVMGQREAFF
d_gene: NA
j_gene: TRBJ1-1
v_gene: TRBV5-1
abundance: once

CDR3nt: TGTGCCAGCAGCCCAAGGGACACAAACTATGGCTACACCTTC
CDR3aa: CASSPRDTNYGYTF
d_gene: NA
j_gene: TRBJ1-2
v_gene: TRBV5-4
abundance: NA

CDR3nt: TGTGCCACCTCTCGGGGAGGGGTTAATGAAAAACTGTTTTTT
CDR3aa: CATSRGGVNEKLFF
d_gene: NA
j_gene: TRBJ1-4
v_gene: TRBV10-3
abundance: NA

CDR3nt: TGTGCCAGCAGCTTCGCCGGGACTAGCGTGGGGAATGAGCAGTTCTTC
CDR3aa: CASSFAGTSVGNEQFF
d_gene: TRBD2
j_gene: TRBJ2-1
v_gene: TRBV7-2
abundance: NA

CDR3nt: TGTGCCAGCAGCCAAGTTGGAGGGACCGGGGAGCTGTTTTTT
CDR3aa: CASSQVGGTGELFF
d_gene: NA
j_gene: TRBJ2-2
v_gene: TRBV4-2
abundance: NA

CDR3nt: TGTGCCAGCAGTTCCGGGACTAGCGGCTACGAGCAGTACTTC
CDR3aa: CASSSGTSGYEQYF
d_gene: TRBD2
j_gene: TRBJ2-7
v_gene: TRBV27
abundance: NA

CDR3nt: TGCAGCGTTGTGAGGGCAGGGGAAGGCTACACCTTC
CDR3aa: CSVVRAGEGYTF
d_gene: NA
j_gene: TRBJ1-2
v_gene: TRBV29-1
abundance: once

CDR3nt: TGTGCCAGCAGTGCCCTTGGACAGGAAAGCTCCTATAATTCACCCCTCCACTTT
CDR3aa: CASSALGQESSYNSPLHF
d_gene: TRBD1
j_gene: TRBJ1-6
v_gene: TRBV9
abundance: NA

CDR3nt: TGTGCCAGTCTTTGGACAGGGGGCACCCCCAACACTGAAGCTTTCTTT
CDR3aa: CASLWTGGTPNTEAFF
d_gene: TRBD1
j_gene: TRBJ1-1
v_gene: TRBV19
abundance: NA

CDR3nt: TGTGCCATCAGTGACGGTTATCCAGGGGCGATGATAAGCACTGAAGCTTTCTTT
CDR3aa: CAISDGYPGAMISTEAFF
d_gene: NA
j_gene: TRBJ1-1
v_gene: TRBV10-3
abundance: NA

CDR3nt: TGCAGCGTTGATAAGACAGGGCGTCTGCTCACTGAAGCTTTCTTT
CDR3aa: CSVDKTGRLLTEAFF
d_gene: TRBD1
j_gene: TRBJ1-1
v_gene: TRBV29-1
abundance: NA

CDR3nt: TGTGCCACCAGCAGAGGCCCCCTGTGGACAGGGAATGGCTACACCTTC
CDR3aa: CATSRGPLWTGNGYTF
d_gene: TRBD1
j_gene: TRBJ1-2
v_gene: TRBV15
abundance: NA

CDR3nt: TGTGCCAGCAGGCCCCCCGGGACTACATACGAGCAGTACTTC
CDR3aa: CASRPPGTTYEQYF
d_gene: TRBD2
j_gene: TRBJ2-7
v_gene: TRBV6-6
abundance: NA

CDR3nt: TGTGCCAGCAGCTCTCTTCAGGCGACAACTAATGAAAAACTGTTTTTT
CDR3aa: CASSSLQATTNEKLFF
d_gene: NA
j_gene: TRBJ1-4
v_gene: TRBV11-2
abundance: NA

CDR3nt: TGTGCCATCACCAGAGCCTCCGGGACTTCAACCTACGAGCAGTACTTC
CDR3aa: CAITRASGTSTYEQYF
d_gene: NA
j_gene: TRBJ2-7
v_gene: TRBV10-3
abundance: NA

CDR3nt: TGTGCCAGCAGTACCCGAGGACAGGGTAGTGAAAAACTGTTTTTT
CDR3aa: CASSTRGQGSEKLFF
d_gene: TRBD1
j_gene: TRBJ1-4
v_gene: TRBV28
abundance: NA

CDR3nt: TGTGCCAGCAGGGGCGGGCACAATGAGCAGTTCTTC
CDR3aa: CASRGGHNEQFF
d_gene: NA
j_gene: TRBJ2-1
v_gene: TRBV2
abundance: NA

CDR3nt: TGTGCCAGCAGCTTGGGGGGGGGCACTGAAGCTTTCTTT
CDR3aa: CASSLGGGTEAFF
d_gene: NA
j_gene: TRBJ1-1
v_gene: TRBV5-6
abundance: NA

CDR3nt: TGTGCCAGCAGATTCCTAGGTTACCCTGAAGCTTTCTTT
CDR3aa: CASRFLGYPEAFF
d_gene: NA
j_gene: TRBJ1-1
v_gene: TRBV6-1
abundance: NA

CDR3nt: TGCGCCAGCAGCGATACGACGGGACTAGCGGGAAATGAGCAGTTCTTC
CDR3aa: CASSDTTGLAGNEQFF
d_gene: TRBD2
j_gene: TRBJ2-1
v_gene: TRBV5-1
abundance: NA

CDR3nt: TGCAGCGTTGAACCAGCGGCCTACAATGAGCAGTTCTTC
CDR3aa: CSVEPAAYNEQFF
d_gene: NA
j_gene: TRBJ2-1
v_gene: TRBV29-1
abundance: NA

CDR3nt: TGTGCCAGCAGCTTGGAAGTGGGGGGGGTCGACAATGAGCAGTTCTTC
CDR3aa: CASSLEVGGVDNEQFF
d_gene: TRBD2
j_gene: TRBJ2-1
v_gene: TRBV5-4
abundance: NA

CDR3nt: TGTGCCAGCAGTTTAGACCCAGGGAACTCCTACGAGCAGTACTTC
CDR3aa: CASSLDPGNSYEQYF
d_gene: NA
j_gene: TRBJ2-7
v_gene: TRBV28
abundance: NA

CDR3nt: TGTGCCAGCAGTTTGTTCCTCCCCCGGGACAGGAATAACACCGGGGAGCTGTTTTTT
CDR3aa: CASSLFLPRDRNNTGELFF
d_gene: TRBD1
j_gene: TRBJ2-2
v_gene: TRBV28
abundance: NA